Listed below are T cell receptor beta chains from one sample, sequenced in a study of graft-versus-host responses after intestinal transplantation. The data were produced by immunoSEQ multiplex PCR, yet TCRdb's version contains in-frame clones alone and is incomplete. The sample has 14,000 or so clones, 30% to 40% seen once. The sequenced sample was alloreactive CD8+ T cells from a mixed lymphocyte reaction culture, obtained before intestinal transplant. The receptors were sampled from a human patient who received an intestinal transplant. The CDR3 runs from the conserved cysteine through the conserved F or W.

>TRBJ2-4|TRBV11-2
CASSFPGQNIQYF
>TRBJ1-1|TRBV19
CASRISGVGGTEAFF
>TRBJ2-7|TRBV19
CASSWGKTYEQYF
>TRBJ2-1|TRBV19
CASSIDVAGSYNEQFF
>TRBJ2-3|TRBV5-1
CASSRDRGPDTQYF
>TRBJ2-1|TRBV28
CASSPLGGSIYNEQFF
>TRBJ2-1|TRBV4-1
CASSQATWSEQFF
>TRBJ2-7|TRBV7-6
CASSLDGGRETYEQYF
>TRBJ2-6|TRBV19
CASNNPSGANVLTF
>TRBJ1-1|TRBV7-6
CASSTLGYKHRSLTEAFF
>TRBJ1-2|TRBV11-2
CASSLGQGSGYTF
>TRBJ1-5|TRBV7-9
CASSPWGEPQHF
>TRBJ2-7|TRBV6-5
CASSYRSSYEQYF
>TRBJ2-1|TRBV7-3
CASSLSSGNAPLNEQFF
>TRBJ2-7|TRBV6-6
CASSYSGSAYEQYF
>TRBJ2-7|TRBV6-5
CASSTGQGAYEQYF
>TRBJ2-7|TRBV5-8
CASSLGGLSYEQYF
>TRBJ2-3|TRBV19
CASSIAGTTPDTQYF
>TRBJ1-2|TRBV7-9
CASSHLQSEHYGYTF
>TRBJ1-1|TRBV30
CAGGEGGGTEAFF
>TRBJ2-7|TRBV19
CASSISGTSYEQYF
>TRBJ2-7|TRBV7-9
CASSPLAGGSYEQYF
>TRBJ2-2|TRBV30
CAWSFGSAGELFF
>TRBJ2-1|TRBV19
CASKGAGDYNEQFF
>TRBJ2-7|TRBV15
CATSRQGETYEQYF
>TRBJ1-1|TRBV30
CAWSVWGGSTEAFF
>TRBJ2-7|TRBV6-1
CASSVSTGGIYEQYF
>TRBJ1-1|TRBV19
CASSLGTTGVNTEAFF
>TRBJ2-7|TRBV13
CASSSLEYEQYF
>TRBJ2-2|TRBV27
CASSLGQAGELFF
>TRBJ1-2|TRBV4-3
CASSQVGDSSRGYTF
>TRBJ2-1|TRBV2
CASSEPSLHEQFF
>TRBJ2-2|TRBV4-3
CASSPLLAGTGELFF
>TRBJ2-5|TRBV7-3
CASSLTGGQETQYF
>TRBJ2-7|TRBV7-8
CASSLAPSGGAGSYEQYF
>TRBJ2-2|TRBV6-5
CASSYQVNGELFF
>TRBJ2-7|TRBV28
CASSLSVGGSGRREQYF
>TRBJ2-2|TRBV27
CASSFSSTGELFF
>TRBJ1-1|TRBV4-1
CASSQGTGPGEWAFF
>TRBJ2-7|TRBV6-1
CASSWARGSAYEQYF
>TRBJ2-1|TRBV4-3
CASSPGTGGFNEQFF
>TRBJ1-2|TRBV30
CAWRESWGDGYTF
>TRBJ2-2|TRBV4-1
CASSQAQGLGELFF
>TRBJ1-2|TRBV29-1
CSVTPGQGFFDYTF
>TRBJ2-1|TRBV30
CAWSWLGPNLNEQFF
>TRBJ1-2|TRBV20-1
CSALYGYTF
>TRBJ2-5|TRBV6-5
CASRRTGGLETQYF
>TRBJ2-7|TRBV15
CATRDPRGYEQYF
>TRBJ2-3|TRBV7-8
CASSSDRGIDTQYF
>TRBJ2-7|TRBV7-9
CASSLVSTEPYEQYF
>TRBJ2-5|TRBV15
CATQRGRGLQETQYF
>TRBJ2-1|TRBV27
CASSPRWILSYNEQFF
>TRBJ2-5|TRBV6-1
CASTQVGTSEETQYF
>TRBJ1-1|TRBV4-1
CASSQVGEGVNTEAFF